Below, one T cell receptor beta chain is given with its context. Its antigen remains unidentified. The sample comes from a study of T cell responses to AZD1222 COVID-19 vaccine. Method: immunoSEQ multiplex PCR; TCRdb's copy keeps in-frame clones and lacks some. The top ten clones hold less than 3.5% of a sample with about 100,000 clones, around 87% of them seen once. The germline V gene has CDR1 LNHDA and CDR2 SQIVND (reference sequence). Trimming removed 9 bases from V and 5 bases from J; junction bases left unmatched: 18. The CDR3 totals 17 residues. Notes on the study in general: When two AZD1222 doses had been given, Spike-specific TCR breadth and depth rose. Spike-wide vaccine-associated CD4 TCRs dominated at 160-218 and 743-854.

The receptor's source is an adult in good health. V is TRBV19 and J is TRBJ1-2; 10 positions match TRBD1. The sequencing used peripheral blood, collected on day 0 of AZD1222 vaccination. This CDR3 reads CASSPGQGFQGAYGYTF. The CDR3 DNA follows: TGTGCCAGCTCGCCGGGACAGGGGTTCCAGGGGGCTTATGGCTACACCTTC. The variable domain in full, completed from reference TRBV19 and TRBJ1-2, reads DGGITQSPKYLFRKEGQNVTLSCEQNLNHDAMYWYRQDPGQGLRLIYYSQIVNDFQKGDIAEGYSVSREKKESFPLTVTSAQKNPTAFYLCASSPGQGFQGAYGYTFGSGTRLTVV.